A single sample is the source of the 12 T cell receptor beta chains below, sequenced in a study of blood T cells in healthy people across ages. A second about 6 to 12 cycle PCR used barcoded and J-beta primers. TCRdb passed the 5' RACE reads through MiXCR, listing each CDR3 protein once. The data show 1.2 million to 1.5 million distinct CDR3 sequences, 42% seen once. Sequencing used blood. Receptors were obtained from a woman aged 18-29 years in good health.

This clonotype was detected once. This sequence joins TRBV3-1 and TRBJ2-5; maybe TRBD2 (6 bases). The CDR3 is made up of 13 amino acids. Deletions cut 3 bases from V and 11 bases from J, with 16 bases between. Germline V CDR1 and CDR2: LGHDT, YNNKEL (reference sequence). The CDR3 DNA is TGTGCCAGCAGCCACGGGAGTACCAATGAGCAGTACTTC. It translates to CASSHGSTNEQYF.

This clonotype was observed a few times. The CDR3 DNA reads TGTGCCAGCTCCCAAACCAACCAGGACGAGCAGTACTTC. It translates to CASSQTNQDEQYF. This sequence joins TRBV18 and TRBJ2-4; D remains unclear. Gene TRBJ2-7 matches the end of the DNA better, so the J call may be wrong. The CDR3 is 13 amino acids. Germline V gene sequence: CDR1 KGHSH, CDR2 LQKENI.

This clonotype was picked up one time. This chain joins TRBV28 and TRBJ2-1; no reliable D call. The CDR3 runs to 14 residues. V was pared by 3 bases and J by 2 bases, with 8 bases between. Germline V gives CDR1 MDHEN, CDR2 SYDVKM. The CDR3 is CASSFHGTYNEQFF. The CDR3 bases are TGTGCCAGCAGTTTCCATGGGACCTACAATGAGCAGTTCTTC.

The V call is TRBV3-1, the J call TRBJ1-1, with unresolved D. V lost 0 bases to trimming and J lost 6 bases, with 17 bases between them. Per the germline V gene, CDR1 is LGHDT and CDR2 is YNNKEL (reference sequence). This CDR3 comprises 16 residues. In nucleotides, the CDR3 is TGTGCCAGCAGCCAAGATGATCGGGGAGCCTTAGCTGAAGCTTTCTTT. Its translation: CASSQDDRGALAEAFF. The full variable domain, completed using reference TRBV3-1 and TRBJ1-1, is DTAVSQTPKYLVTQMGNDKSIKCEQNLGHDTMYWYKQDSKKFLKIMFSYNNKELIINETVPNRFSPKSPDKAHLNLHINSLELGDSAVYFCASSQDDRGALAEAFFGQGTRLTVV.

The rearrangement uses TRBV20-1 and TRBJ2-1; the match to TRBD2 covers 13 bases. CDR3 length: 17 amino acids. V was pared by 0 bases and J by 4 bases, with 6 bases of the junction left unmatched. Germline V gene lookup returns CDR1 DFQATT and CDR2 SNEGSKA (reference sequence). The CDR3 here is CSARDGLAGAKYNEQFF. DNA for the CDR3: TGCAGTGCTAGAGATGGACTAGCGGGGGCCAAATACAATGAGCAGTTCTTC.

V gene TRBV20-1 combines with J gene TRBJ1-4, with unresolved D. The CDR3 consists of 13 residues. The ends were cut back, 7 bases at V and 0 bases at J, with 9 bases in the middle. From germline, CDR1 is DFQATT and CDR2 SNEGSKA (reference sequence). CDR3 in DNA: TGCAGTGTCCTAGGATCAACTAATGAAAAACTGTTTTTT. Its translation is CSVLGSTNEKLFF.

This chain connects TRBV6-5 to TRBJ1-5, with 8 positions matching TRBD1. The germline CDR1 and CDR2 sequences are MNHEY and SVGAGI. CDR3 size: 15 residues. V lost 5 bases and J lost 4; bases outside the gene matches: 7. The CDR3 nucleotides read TGTGCCAGCAGTACACAGGGGGGTAGTAATCAGCCCCAGCATTTT. Protein product: CASSTQGGSNQPQHF.

The chain joins TRBV6-5 to TRBJ1-1; D perhaps matches TRBD1 (6 bases). The CDR3 extends over 15 amino acids. Germline assignment: CDR1 MNHEY and CDR2 SVGAGI. V shed 4 bases and J shed 0 bases, with 12 bases lying between them. The CDR3 sequence is CASSSLDRLNTEAFF. The CDR3 nucleotides read TGTGCCAGCAGTTCCTTGGACAGATTGAACACTGAAGCTTTCTTT.

The V and J genes are TRBV2 and TRBJ2-1; TRBD2 aligns across 7 bases. The CDR3 extends over 16 amino acids. CDR1 is SNHLY, CDR2 FYNNEI, per germline. J lost 5 bases, V lost 3 bases, and 10 bases had no gene match. In DNA, the CDR3 is TGTGCCAGCAGTGATGGGACTATCAGTTCCCACAATGAGCAGTTCTTC. Residues: CASSDGTISSHNEQFF. Complete variable domain (other parts from reference TRBV2 and TRBJ2-1): EPEVTQTPSHQVTQMGQEVILRCVPISNHLYFYWYRQILGQKVEFLVSFYNNEISEKSEIFDDQFSVERPDGSNFTLKIRSTKLEDSAMYFCASSDGTISSHNEQFFGPGTRLTVL.

The V and J genes are TRBV6-5 and TRBJ2-3; TRBD2 matches at 9 bases. The CDR3 extends over 15 amino acids. Germline trimming cut 3 bases from V and 4 bases from J; bases unmatched to any gene: 5. Germline V lookup: CDR1 MNHEY, CDR2 SVGAGI. The CDR3 region is CASSYRREGPDTQYF. CDR3 bases: TGTGCCAGCAGTTATCGGCGGGAGGGCCCAGATACGCAGTATTTT.

J is TRBJ2-5 and V is TRBV27; 8 positions match TRBD2. The CDR3 spans 15 residues. CDR1 is MNHEY, CDR2 SMNVEV, per germline (reference sequence). V shed 4 bases and J 11 bases; nucleotides not matched to a gene: 15. CDR3: CASSYRRAGDNEQYF. CDR3 nucleotides: TGTGCCAGCAGTTACAGACGAGCGGGAGACAATGAGCAGTACTTC.

V gene TRBV14 combines with J gene TRBJ2-2, with D unclear. CDR1 and CDR2 from the germline V gene are SGHDN and FVKESK. This CDR3 spans 15 amino acids. Trimming left V 1 base short and J 0 bases short, with 6 bases between. This CDR3 reads CASSQGGPNTGELFF. The DNA of the CDR3 is TGTGCCAGCAGCCAAGGTGGCCCGAACACCGGGGAGCTGTTTTTT.